This TCR beta chain was identified during a study of graft-versus-host responses after intestinal transplantation (dated by TCRdb to about 2021). Context from the whole study: The transplants that recipients received were multivisceral, liver-intestinal, or isolated intestinal. All recipients received anti-thymocyte globulin induction followed by maintenance tacrolimus and steroids for around three years. After intestinal transplantation, graft-versus-host and host-versus-graft alloreactive T cell clones were followed in the graft, circulation and bone marrow using bulk TCR-beta CDR3 sequencing. Alloreactive clones were identified by sequencing pre-transplant mixed lymphocyte reaction products and comparing them with unstimulated pre-transplant donor and recipient T cells. The cohort enrolled fewer than 25 intestinal transplant recipients including one retransplant, and a few patients lacking pretransplant specimens were excluded. A peak of at least 4% donor T cells among recipient peripheral blood mononuclear cells was the definition used for donor T cell macrochimerism. Rather than going through the commercial service, samples from a few later patients were sequenced in-house on an Illumina MiSeq and processed with MiXCR. What the work shows at the level of the full study, not this receptor alone: The relatively low number and heterogeneity of intestinal transplant patients limited the conclusions. Peak levels of circulating GvH clones were associated with declines in HvG clones early after transplant. In the allografts of patients with donor T cell macrochimerism, GvH to HvG T cell clonal ratios were high. GvH clones were found in recipient bone marrow, and some of the GvH clones appeared earlier in ileal mucosa or blood, which is consistent with an intestinal mucosal origin.

The CDR3, from cysteine to phenylalanine, totals 15 residues. Kept here is only the CDR3 DNA, which spans 45 bases and is read in frame from base 1. V is clipped by 2 bases and J by 0 bases, and the sequence between their germline boundaries is 8 bases long. Looking up the germline V gene yields CDR1 SGHVS and CDR2 FNYEAQ. Library preparation used the immunoSEQ multiplex PCR assay. For most patients, genomic DNA was isolated with the Qiagen DNeasy Blood and Tissue Kit and shipped frozen to Adaptive Biotechnologies for TCR sequencing. For most patients, high-throughput TCR-beta CDR3 sequencing of genomic DNA was performed by Adaptive Biotechnologies. The original pipeline was this. TCR sequencing data were retrieved from Adaptive's ImmunoSEQ software for 18 patients, whereas three other patients were processed with MiXCR and VDJtools. To correct CD4 versus CD8 sorting errors, sequences present in both subsets at a frequency ratio below 5:1 were removed. Because the origin of CDR3 nucleotide sequences shared between donor and recipient could not be assigned, those sequences were removed. To be classed as alloreactive, a clone needed at least 2-fold expansion over unstimulated cells and a minimum CFSE-low frequency of 0.002% (template counts) or 0.001% (read counts). Clones were considered mappable if detected in sequenced pre-transplant spleen, lymph node, or MLR CFSE-low populations of the donor or recipient. Cumulative frequency of alloreactive clones was calculated as a percentage of all sequences weighted by copy number. Held by TCRdb, this immuneACCESS table contains in-frame sequences only and omits some clones. Under half of the omission traces to an unresolved V gene where checked; the cause of the rest is unknown. V and J calls and clone size follow that table, whereas D and trimming were derived from the DNA. The sample table lists around 50,000 clones, roughly 80% of them with a count of one. Roughly 0.45% of the sample is held by the ten biggest clonotypes.

The sample's time point label, decoded: cells obtained before transplantation from donor or recipient. CD3+CD4+ and CD3+CD8+ populations were FACS-sorted from unstimulated pre-transplant donor and recipient cells taken from spleen or lymph nodes. About this clone itself: Its antigen target is currently unknown. The record has no base qualities; no much larger clone is one base away.

This receptor was identified in a human donor who was the organ donor for an intestinal transplant. This chain joins TRBV7-6 to TRBJ2-1, with no reliable assignment of the D segment. Sequenced material: unstimulated CD4+ T cells sorted from spleen or lymph node cells, taken before transplant. The CDR3 reads CASSLSFSSYNEQFF. The DNA sequence is TGTGCCAGCAGCTTATCCTTTAGCTCCTACAATGAGCAGTTCTTC.